Each of the 27 T cell receptor beta chains below was sequenced from the same sample in a study of blood T cell repertoires in COVID-19. The assay was immunoSEQ multiplex PCR, and TCRdb's table has in-frame clones only and misses some. Of 45,000 to 70,000 clones in the sample, 81% were seen once. Material for sequencing was peripheral blood. The receptors here all came from a woman of 80 years or more with active or convalescent COVID-19.

CDR3 nucleotide sequence: TGCGCCAGCAGCTTCCGGGGAGCGGGGGGGCAAGGCCTCTACAATGAGCAGTTCTTC. As protein: CASSFRGAGGQGLYNEQFF. V and J are TRBV4-1 and TRBJ2-1; TRBD2 agrees at 10 bases. The CDR3 runs to 19 residues. Germline values: CDR1 MGHRA, CDR2 YSYEKL. The trim removed 5 bases at V and 3 bases at J, leaving 16 bases unmatched.

The chain joins TRBV4-2 to TRBJ1-6; D is perhaps TRBD1 (5 bases). This CDR3 comprises 17 residues. Trimming removed 0 bases at V and 8 bases at J, with 17 bases between. Germline assignment: CDR1 LGHNA and CDR2 YNFKEQ. The CDR3 region has the DNA TGTGCCAGCAGCCAAGATAGGGCAGGGATCGATTATTCACCCCTCCACTTT. Its translation is CASSQDRAGIDYSPLHF.

The V call is TRBV3-1 (or the pseudogene TRBV3-2), the J call TRBJ1-2; TRBD1 matches at 10 bases. This CDR3 comprises 14 residues. In germline, CDR1 is LGHDT, CDR2 YNNKEL (reference sequence). The V and J ends lost 5 bases and 6 bases, in that order; junction bases with no gene match: 6. The CDR3 region is CASSLTGGLNGYTF. The CDR3 coding sequence is TGTGCCAGCAGCTTGACAGGGGGCCTCAATGGCTACACCTTC.

This sequence joins TRBV6-2 or TRBV6-3 and TRBJ1-5; a possible D gene is TRBD1 (5 bases). Germline V gene data show CDR1 as MNHEY and CDR2 as SVGEGT. Trimming shortened V by 0 bases and J by 5 bases, and 8 bases separated the two germline ends. The CDR3 runs 14 residues. CDR3 coding DNA: TGTGCCAGCAGTTACTCTAACAGGCATCAGCCCCAGCATTTT. Amino acid sequence: CASSYSNRHQPQHF.

This clone was counted between two and nine times. The genes are TRBV19 and TRBJ2-1, with TRBD1 matching over 7 bases. This CDR3 has 14 amino acids. Losses at the gene ends were 8 bases for V and 0 bases for J; bases not matched to a gene: 4. CDR1 and CDR2 (germline): LNHDA, SQIVND (reference sequence). CDR3 coding DNA: TGTGCCAGTCCGGGACAGAGCTCCTACAATGAGCAGTTCTTC. Protein product: CASPGQSSYNEQFF.

CDR3 bases: TGTGCCACCAGTGAATCAGGGGAATTGGGCGGGGAGCTGTTTTTT. Translation: CATSESGELGGELFF. The rearrangement links TRBV24-1 to TRBJ2-2, with TRBD1 as a possible D gene (6 bases). The germline CDR1 and CDR2 sequences are KGHDR and SFDVKD. The V end lost 4 bases, the J end lost 7 bases, and 15 bases lay between the germline ends. This CDR3 spans 15 amino acids.

The rearrangement uses TRBV24-1 and TRBJ2-3; TRBD1 matches 11 bases. CDR1 is KGHDR and CDR2 is SFDVKD in the germline V gene. This CDR3 is 15 amino acids long. The V segment lost 9 bases and the J segment 3 bases; nucleotides outside the gene matches: 7. Written as DNA, the CDR3 is TGTGCCACCGGGGAGGACAGGGGGCATACAGATACGCAGTATTTT. This gives the protein CATGEDRGHTDTQYF.

CDR3 nucleotide sequence: TGTGCCAGCAGTTACCTCGGGGAGGGCGATGAAAAACTGTTTTTT. As protein: CASSYLGEGDEKLFF. This chain uses TRBV6-5 with TRBJ1-4, with no clear D. There are 15 residues in the CDR3. From germline, CDR1 is MNHEY and CDR2 SVGAGI. The V end lost 2 bases, the J end lost 6 bases, and 13 bases lay between the germline ends.

The chain links TRBV5-1 to TRBJ2-5; D may be TRBD2 (5 bases). CDR3 length equals 16 residues. Per the germline V gene, CDR1 is SGHRS and CDR2 is YFSETQ. V lost 0 bases and J lost 2, with 14 bases in between. CDR3 protein: CASSLGEGTLQETQYF. The CDR3 DNA sequence: TGCGCCAGCAGCTTGGGAGAGGGCACCCTACAAGAGACCCAGTACTTC.

V is TRBV6-2 or TRBV6-3 and J is TRBJ1-6, with 7 bases fitting TRBD1. The CDR3 sequence is 14 residues long. V lost 4 bases, J lost 9 bases, and 6 bases stayed unmatched. Per germline, CDR1 MNHEY and CDR2 SVGEGT. CDR3 DNA: TGTGCCAGCAGTTCGGGACAGATTTCTTCACCCCTCCACTTT. Translated: CASSSGQISSPLHF.

The rearrangement joins TRBV2 to TRBJ1-4; 11 nucleotides agree with TRBD1. Germline loops: CDR1 SNHLY, CDR2 FYNNEI. Trimming took 7 bases from V and 7 from J; bases not matched to a gene: 11. There are 16 residues in the CDR3. CDR3 sequence (DNA): TGTGCCAGCACTCCGGGACAGGGGGTGGGACCTGAAAAACTGTTTTTT. It codes for CASTPGQGVGPEKLFF.

This chain joins TRBV7-9 and TRBJ1-5, with a tentative D call TRBD1 (5 bases). Per germline, CDR1 SEHNR and CDR2 FQNEAQ (reference sequence). This CDR3 comprises 15 residues. Trimming stripped 5 bases from V and 7 bases from J, with 18 bases between. CDR3 nucleotide sequence: TGTGCCAGCAGCGCCGGTATTGGGGCGGGACAGCCCCAGCATTTT. It yields the protein CASSAGIGAGQPQHF.

The genes are TRBV6-1 and TRBJ1-2; TRBD1 matches 11 bases. The CDR3 is made up of 15 amino acids. Unmatched junction bases numbered 6, after V lost 2 bases and J lost 7 bases. The germline V gene has CDR1 MNHNS and CDR2 SASEGT. CDR3 nucleotides: TGTGCCAGCAGTGAATTGAGGACAGGGGGCGTTGGCTACACCTTC. Encoded protein: CASSELRTGGVGYTF.

The chain is built from TRBV6-6 and TRBJ1-2; the match to TRBD1 covers 9 bases. CDR1 MNHNY and CDR2 SVGAGI come from the germline V gene (reference sequence). There are 16 residues in the CDR3. V trimming: 0 bases; J trimming: 4 bases; junction bases outside the gene matches: 6. The CDR3 sequence: CASSYSTGGAGYGYTF. The CDR3, as DNA: TGTGCCAGCAGTTACTCCACAGGGGGCGCGGGCTATGGCTACACCTTC.

The CDR3: CASSRGTPGSYNSPLHF. CDR3 DNA sequence: TGTGCCAGCAGCCGCGGGACGCCGGGCTCCTATAATTCACCCCTCCACTTT. This chain joins TRBV28 and TRBJ1-6, with D maybe TRBD1 (5 bases). Germline V gene lookup returns CDR1 MDHEN and CDR2 SYDVKM. This CDR3 is 17 amino acids long. V gave up 6 bases and J gave up 0 bases, with 15 bases separating them.

This chain joins TRBV19 and TRBJ1-1, with D possibly being TRBD1 (6 bases). CDR1 is LNHDA and CDR2 is SQIVND in the germline V gene (reference sequence). This CDR3 spans 13 amino acids. V was cut by 3 bases and J by 4 bases, with 9 bases left in between. CDR3: CASSITGSTEAFF. The CDR3 DNA follows: TGTGCCAGTAGTATCACAGGGAGCACTGAAGCTTTCTTT.

V is TRBV4-1 and J is TRBJ1-2; D is possibly TRBD1 (6 bases). The CDR3 has 14 amino acids. V lost 0 bases to trimming and J lost 6 bases, with 11 bases between them. CDR1 MGHRA and CDR2 YSYEKL come from the germline V gene. The CDR3 spells CASSQDWQGHGYTF. The CDR3 nucleotides read TGCGCCAGCAGCCAAGATTGGCAGGGGCATGGCTACACCTTC.

V and J are TRBV4-2 and TRBJ1-4; 7 nucleotides align to TRBD1. In germline, CDR1 is LGHNA, CDR2 YNFKEQ. This CDR3 region has 14 residues. After removal of 7 bases from V and 8 bases from J, the junction contained 10 bases not matched to a gene. CDR3: CASNSGGVGEKLFF. The DNA for the CDR3 is TGTGCCAGCAACTCAGGGGGAGTAGGAGAAAAACTGTTTTTT.

The chain combines TRBV19 with TRBJ1-3, with D possibly matching TRBD1 (5 bases). Trimming shortened V by 6 bases and J by 1 base, and 22 bases separated the two germline ends. CDR3 length equals 18 residues. Germline loops: CDR1 LNHDA, CDR2 SQIVND (reference sequence). This CDR3 is CASRSVLGGGLSGNTIYF. The CDR3 bases are TGTGCCAGTAGATCTGTCCTAGGCGGGGGATTATCTGGAAACACCATATATTTT. The complete variable domain, with remaining parts taken from reference TRBV19 and TRBJ1-3, reads DGGITQSPKYLFRKEGQNVTLSCEQNLNHDAMYWYRQDPGQGLRLIYYSQIVNDFQKGDIAEGYSVSREKKESFPLTVTSAQKNPTAFYLCASRSVLGGGLSGNTIYFGEGSWLTVV.

The chain uses TRBV10-1 and TRBJ2-3; a possible D gene is TRBD2 (6 bases). The CDR3 spans 12 residues. Trimming took off 3 bases at V and 8 bases at J, with 9 bases between the two ends. Looked up from germline, CDR1 is WNHNN and CDR2 is SYGVQD (reference sequence). This CDR3 reads CASSEEGGTQYF. The CDR3 nucleotides are TGCGCCAGCAGTGAAGAGGGAGGTACGCAGTATTTT.

V is TRBV4-3 and J is TRBJ1-6; perhaps TRBD1 as D (6 bases). The CDR3 consists of 15 residues. Trimming stripped 4 bases from V and 5 bases from J, with 12 bases between. CDR1 is LGHNA and CDR2 is YSLEER in the germline V gene. The CDR3 region has the DNA TGCGCCAGCAGCCCCACAGGGATAGATAATTCACCCCTCCACTTT. It specifies CASSPTGIDNSPLHF.

The chain recombines TRBV2 with TRBJ2-5; D is possibly TRBD2 (7 bases). The V gene lost 0 bases and the J gene lost 5 bases, with 16 bases spanning the gap. This CDR3 is built from 16 residues. The germline V gene has CDR1 SNHLY and CDR2 FYNNEI. CDR3 coding DNA: TGTGCCAGCAGTGAAGCCGGAGGGGGGGTACGCGAGACCCAGTACTTC. This gives the protein CASSEAGGGVRETQYF. Variable domain in full (rest from reference TRBV2 and TRBJ2-5): EPEVTQTPSHQVTQMGQEVILRCVPISNHLYFYWYRQILGQKVEFLVSFYNNEISEKSEIFDDQFSVERPDGSNFTLKIRSTKLEDSAMYFCASSEAGGGVRETQYFGPGTRLLVL.

This clone was found a few times. V usage is TRBV7-9 and J usage is TRBJ1-2; 8 bases agree with TRBD1. The CDR3 runs to 15 residues. V was pared by 3 bases and J by 2 bases, with 5 bases of the junction left unmatched. The V gene's germline CDR1 is SEHNR and CDR2 FQNEAQ (reference sequence). The DNA of the CDR3 is TGTGCCAGCAGCTTCGGTCAGGGGGCAAACTATGGCTACACCTTC. It codes for CASSFGQGANYGYTF.

V usage is TRBV7-8 and J usage is TRBJ1-5; D perhaps matches TRBD1 (5 bases). The germline gives CDR1 SGHVS, CDR2 FQNEAQ. This CDR3 comprises 18 residues. V lost 5 bases and J 5 bases, leaving 25 bases between the germline ends. DNA of the CDR3: TGTGCCAGCAGCCCTTCCACGAAGAATTCTCAGGGTCATCAGCCCCAGCATTTT. It is translated as CASSPSTKNSQGHQPQHF.

The genes are TRBV9 and TRBJ1-5; 8 bases match TRBD1. The J segment lost 6 bases and the V segment lost 0 bases, leaving 5 bases of the junction unmatched. CDR3 length: 15 residues. Germline assignment: CDR1 SGDLS and CDR2 YYNGEE. The CDR3 DNA reads as TGTGCCAGCAGCGTAGAAGCCCAGGGGGCTCAGCCCCAGCATTTT. Amino acid sequence: CASSVEAQGAQPQHF.

The rearrangement links TRBV3-1 (or the pseudogene TRBV3-2) to TRBJ2-3; D may be TRBD2 (5 bases). The CDR3 spans 19 residues. The germline CDR1 and CDR2 sequences are LGHDT and YNNKEL (reference sequence). With 4 bases removed from V and 2 bases from J, the gap between germline ends came to 25 bases. The CDR3 nucleotides are TGTGCCAGCAGCCCCGACCTCCCGGACTGTGGGTTGGACACAGATACGCAGTATTTT. The encoded protein is CASSPDLPDCGLDTDTQYF.

This clone was picked up a small number of times. The chain is built from TRBV19 and TRBJ1-1, with no clear D. Per the germline V gene, CDR1 is LNHDA and CDR2 is SQIVND (reference sequence). CDR3 size: 14 residues. V dropped 7 bases and J dropped 5 bases, with 17 bases sitting between them. CDR3 residues: CASTMVGSGTEAFF. DNA for the CDR3: TGTGCCAGTACCATGGTGGGTTCGGGGACTGAAGCTTTCTTT.